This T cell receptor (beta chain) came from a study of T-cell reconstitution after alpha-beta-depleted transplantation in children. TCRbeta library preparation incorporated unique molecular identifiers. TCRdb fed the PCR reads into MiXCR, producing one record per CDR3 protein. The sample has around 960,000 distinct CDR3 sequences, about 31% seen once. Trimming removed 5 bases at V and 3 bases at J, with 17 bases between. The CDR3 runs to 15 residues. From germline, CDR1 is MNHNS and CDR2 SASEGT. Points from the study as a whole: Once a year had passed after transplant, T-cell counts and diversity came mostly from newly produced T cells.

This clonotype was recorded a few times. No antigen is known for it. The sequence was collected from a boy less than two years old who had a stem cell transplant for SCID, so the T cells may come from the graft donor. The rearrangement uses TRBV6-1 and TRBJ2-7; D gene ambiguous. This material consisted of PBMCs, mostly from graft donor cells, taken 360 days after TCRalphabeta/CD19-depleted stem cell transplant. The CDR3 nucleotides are TGTGCCAGCAGTCAGAAACAAAGAAGCTTCTACGAGCAGTACTTC. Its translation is CASSQKQRSFYEQYF.